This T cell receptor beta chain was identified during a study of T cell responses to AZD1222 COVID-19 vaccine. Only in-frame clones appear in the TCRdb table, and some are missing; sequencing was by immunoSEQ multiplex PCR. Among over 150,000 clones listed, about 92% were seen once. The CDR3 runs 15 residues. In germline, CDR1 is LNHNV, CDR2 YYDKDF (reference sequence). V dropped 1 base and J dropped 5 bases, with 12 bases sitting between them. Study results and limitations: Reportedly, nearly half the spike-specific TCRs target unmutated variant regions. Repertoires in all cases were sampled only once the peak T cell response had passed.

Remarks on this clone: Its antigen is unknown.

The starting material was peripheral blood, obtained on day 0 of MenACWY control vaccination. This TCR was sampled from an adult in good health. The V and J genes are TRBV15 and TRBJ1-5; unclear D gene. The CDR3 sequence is CATSRGVEVYQPQHF. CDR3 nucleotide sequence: TGTGCCACCAGCAGAGGAGTGGAGGTGTATCAGCCCCAGCATTTT. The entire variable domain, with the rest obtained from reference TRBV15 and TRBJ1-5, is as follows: DAMVIQNPRYQVTQFGKPVTLSCSQTLNHNVMYWYQQKSSQAPKLLFHYYDKDFNNEADTPDNFQSRRPNTSFCFLDIRSPGLGDTAMYLCATSRGVEVYQPQHFGDGTRLSIL.